The 32 T cell receptor beta chains below come from one sample, sequenced in a study of blood T cell repertoires in COVID-19. This table comes from immunoSEQ multiplex PCR, and its TCRdb copy is limited to in-frame clones, with some not included. The table records 400,000 or so clones, around nine tenths of them present only once. What was sequenced was peripheral blood. These TCRs come from a human donor in a cohort sampled during active COVID-19.

V and J are TRBV27 and TRBJ1-1, with unresolved D. Germline V gene data show CDR1 as MNHEY and CDR2 as SMNVEV (reference sequence). Trimming took 2 bases from V and 4 from J, leaving 8 bases between them. The CDR3 sequence is 13 residues long. This CDR3 is CASSLGRSTEAFF. The CDR3 DNA is TGTGCCAGCAGTTTAGGGCGCAGCACTGAAGCTTTCTTT.

V usage is TRBV7-9 and J usage is TRBJ1-1, with D possibly being TRBD1 (5 bases). CDR3 length: 14 residues. V lost 7 bases to trimming and J lost 2 bases, with 14 bases between them. Germline CDR1 is SEHNR and CDR2 is FQNEAQ (reference sequence). The CDR3 sequence is CASTAQGSNTEAFF. The CDR3 bases are TGTGCCAGCACAGCCCAGGGATCAAACACTGAAGCTTTCTTT.

This clone occurred once. The chain joins TRBV30 to TRBJ2-5; 8 bases are a match to TRBD2. Unmatched junction bases numbered 6, after V lost 2 bases and J lost 7 bases. The CDR3 covers 13 residues. Germline loops: CDR1 GTSNPN, CDR2 SVGIG (reference sequence). The CDR3 loop reads CAWSNSGAGTQYF. As DNA, the CDR3 is TGTGCCTGGAGTAATAGCGGGGCGGGGACCCAGTACTTC.

V usage is TRBV9 and J usage is TRBJ2-3; perhaps TRBD2 as D (5 bases). With 3 bases removed from V and 0 bases from J, the gap between germline ends came to 11 bases. The CDR3 covers 15 residues. Germline CDR1 and CDR2: SGDLS and YYNGEE. The CDR3 spells CASSGTDSSTDTQYF. In DNA form, the CDR3 reads TGTGCCAGCAGCGGGACTGATTCTAGCACAGATACGCAGTATTTT.

The chain couples TRBV7-3 to TRBJ2-5; a possible D gene is TRBD1 (5 bases). Germline CDR1 reads SGHTA; CDR2 reads FQGTGA. Trimming pared 2 bases from V and 1 base from J, leaving 14 bases between. The CDR3 contains 16 residues. The CDR3 DNA is TGTGCCAGCAGCTTAGGGGCTATCCCCTCCCAAGAGACCCAGTACTTC. Translating it yields CASSLGAIPSQETQYF.

This clone was seen a single time. The chain employs TRBV28 and TRBJ2-1, with 8 bases that match TRBD1. This CDR3 has 15 residues. CDR1 is MDHEN, CDR2 SYDVKM, per germline. V was clipped by 5 bases and J by 3 bases; unmatched bases: 6. The DNA for the CDR3 is TGTGCCAGCAGTACACCGGGACAGGTCTACAATGAGCAGTTCTTC. Translating it yields CASSTPGQVYNEQFF. The full variable domain, rest sourced from reference TRBV28 and TRBJ2-1, is DVKVTQSSRYLVKRTGEKVFLECVQDMDHENMFWYRQDPGLGLRLIYFSYDVKMKEKGDIPEGYSVSREKKERFSLILESASTNQTSMYLCASSTPGQVYNEQFFGPGTRLTVL.

The chain joins TRBV7-9 to TRBJ1-4; possible D gene TRBD1, 5 bases. The CDR3 is made up of 15 amino acids. Germline V gene sequence: CDR1 SEHNR, CDR2 FQNEAQ (reference sequence). Trimming stripped 5 bases from V and 0 bases from J, with 10 bases between. CDR3 sequence (DNA): TGTGCCAGCAGCCCGGGACTTTCAACTAATGAAAAACTGTTTTTT. Its protein is CASSPGLSTNEKLFF.

The CDR3, as DNA: TGCGCCAGCCAGGCTAGCGGGGAGCGATTGCAGTATTTT. Its protein is CASQASGERLQYF. The rearrangement uses TRBV10-1 and TRBJ2-3; 9 bases are shared with TRBD2. V trimming: 8 bases; J trimming: 11 bases; junction bases outside the gene matches: 11. The CDR3 sequence is 13 residues long. Germline V CDR1 and CDR2: WNHNN, SYGVQD (reference sequence).

This chain links TRBV28 with TRBJ2-7, with no clear D. CDR1 is MDHEN, CDR2 SYDVKM, per germline. V lost 6 bases and J lost 3, with 3 bases in between. This CDR3 comprises 10 residues. The CDR3: CASSRYEQYF. The CDR3 region has the DNA TGTGCCAGCAGCCGCTACGAGCAGTACTTC.

The CDR3 is CALGDRGEQPQHF. The CDR3, as DNA: TGTGCCCTGGGGGACAGGGGGGAACAGCCCCAGCATTTT. The chain links TRBV21-1 to TRBJ1-5; TRBD1, as called in the table, went unchecked against the DNA. TRBV21-1 is reported as a pseudogene. This CDR3 spans 13 amino acids.

The chain combines TRBV2 with TRBJ2-5; weak D call: TRBD2 (5 bases). CDR1 and CDR2 from the germline V gene are SNHLY and FYNNEI. Trimming removed 7 bases from V and 3 bases from J, with 15 bases in between. The CDR3 runs 14 residues. CDR3 in DNA: TGTGCCAGCAAATCCAGCGGAAGTGAAGAGACCCAGTACTTC. Its translation: CASKSSGSEETQYF.

The chain links TRBV27 to TRBJ1-1, with 7 positions matching TRBD1. Germline V gives CDR1 MNHEY, CDR2 SMNVEV (reference sequence). Germline trimming cut 5 bases from V and 7 bases from J; bases unmatched to any gene: 7. This CDR3 is 13 amino acids long. The CDR3 DNA reads TGTGCCAGCAGTCCTCGGACAGGTTTTGAAGCTTTCTTT. It is translated as CASSPRTGFEAFF.

This rearrangement joins TRBV30 to TRBJ2-3; TRBD2 agrees at 15 bases. The CDR3 consists of 18 residues. The germline CDR1 and CDR2 sequences are GTSNPN and SVGIG (reference sequence). Trimming at V came to 3 bases and at J to 1 base, leaving 8 bases not matched to a gene. DNA of the CDR3: TGTGCCTGGAGCCCCCCGGGACTAGCGGGGGGACGCACAGATACGCAGTATTTT. Translating it yields CAWSPPGLAGGRTDTQYF.

This rearrangement joins TRBV28 to TRBJ2-1; 10 bases are a match to TRBD2. The CDR3 spans 16 residues. The V segment lost 5 bases and the J segment 11 bases; nucleotides outside the gene matches: 15. Germline V lookup: CDR1 MDHEN, CDR2 SYDVKM. The CDR3 region has the DNA TGTGCCAGCAGTCTCCCCACTAGCGGGATAGGTGGGCAGCAGTTCTTC. It encodes CASSLPTSGIGGQQFF.

The chain carries TRBV19 and TRBJ2-1; 12 nucleotides align to TRBD2. J lost 10 bases, V lost 5 bases, and 6 bases had no gene match. Per the germline V gene, CDR1 is LNHDA and CDR2 is SQIVND (reference sequence). The CDR3 is made up of 14 amino acids. The CDR3, as DNA: TGTGCCAGTAGTGAGACTAGCGGGGGAGGGGAGCAGTTCTTC. This codes for CASSETSGGGEQFF.

This clone has only a few counts. The sample holds other DNA sequences that translate to the same CDR3. The chain is built from TRBV3-1 (or the pseudogene TRBV3-2) and TRBJ2-5; 10 bases map to TRBD2. The trim removed 0 bases at V and 2 bases at J, leaving 3 bases unmatched. Germline V gene sequence: CDR1 LGHDT, CDR2 YNNKEL (reference sequence). The CDR3 consists of 16 residues. The CDR3 DNA sequence: TGTGCCAGCAGCCAAGACGTGACTAGCGGGCAAGAGACCCAGTACTTC. Translation gives CASSQDVTSGQETQYF.

The rearrangement links TRBV7-2 to TRBJ2-5; TRBD2 matches 7 bases. V gave up 4 bases and J gave up 5 bases; unmatched junction bases: 7. The germline V gene encodes CDR1 SGHTA and CDR2 FQGNSA. CDR3 length: 14 residues. The CDR3: CASSYGGTRETQYF. The CDR3 DNA is TGTGCCAGCAGCTACGGGGGGACGCGGGAGACCCAGTACTTC.

The chain recombines TRBV27 with TRBJ2-1; 9 bases map to TRBD2. The CDR3 sequence is 15 residues long. V lost 8 bases and J lost 4; bases outside the gene matches: 9. CDR1 is MNHEY, CDR2 SMNVEV, per germline (reference sequence). CDR3 sequence reads: CASRLQRGEYNEQFF. In DNA form, the CDR3 reads TGTGCCAGCCGCCTTCAGCGGGGGGAATACAATGAGCAGTTCTTC.

The chain recombines TRBV7-8 with TRBJ2-3; D is perhaps TRBD2 (7 bases). The length of the CDR3 is 14 residues. The V end was cut by 7 bases, the J end by 0 bases, with 11 bases between. Germline-derived CDR1 and CDR2 are SGHVS and FQNEAQ. The CDR3 nucleotides read TGTGCCAGCACCCGGGGGGCTAGCACAGATACGCAGTATTTT. Translation gives CASTRGASTDTQYF. Together with reference TRBV7-8 and TRBJ2-3, the CDR3 gives the full variable domain: GAGVSQSPRYKVAKRGQDVALRCDPISGHVSLFWYQQALGQGPEFLTYFQNEAQLDKSGLPSDRFFAERPEGSVSTLKIQRTQQEDSAVYLCASTRGASTDTQYFGPGTRLTVL.

The genes are TRBV14 and TRBJ2-7, with D maybe TRBD1 (6 bases). Germline V gene lookup returns CDR1 SGHDN and CDR2 FVKESK. There are 16 residues in the CDR3. The V end lost 2 bases, the J end lost 3 bases, and 17 bases lay between the germline ends. The CDR3 sequence is CASSQIHRTEDYEQYF. The CDR3 DNA is TGTGCCAGCAGCCAAATCCATCGGACAGAGGACTACGAGCAGTACTTC.

The table lists this clone with a count of one. V usage is TRBV7-6 and J usage is TRBJ2-5; the D is unclear. There are 14 residues in the CDR3. Trimming left V 0 bases short and J 5 bases short, with 10 bases between. Per germline, CDR1 SGHVS and CDR2 FNYEAQ. The CDR3 bases are TGTGCCAGCAGCTTAGCGCTTGCCCGGGAGACCCAGTACTTC. This sequence encodes CASSLALARETQYF.

There are many counts of this clone. The chain recombines TRBV6-2 or TRBV6-3 with TRBJ2-6, with 7 nucleotides matching TRBD1. V lost 4 bases and J lost 0; bases outside the gene matches: 6. The CDR3 is made up of 17 amino acids. CDR1 is MNHEY, CDR2 SVGEGT, per germline. The CDR3 region is CASSSIRQGSGANVLTF. DNA of the CDR3: TGTGCCAGCAGTTCAATAAGACAGGGCTCTGGGGCCAACGTCCTGACTTTC.

The chain combines TRBV2 with TRBJ2-1; tentative D call: TRBD2 (6 bases). CDR1 and CDR2 from the germline V gene are SNHLY and FYNNEI. The V and J ends lost 2 bases and 2 bases respectively, with 10 bases between them. CDR3 length equals 15 residues. CDR3 loop: CASSERRGTYNEQFF. CDR3 nucleotide sequence: TGTGCCAGCAGTGAACGGCGCGGGACCTACAATGAGCAGTTCTTC.

The chain joins TRBV15 to TRBJ1-4, with D possibly TRBD1 on 6 matching bases. The germline gives CDR1 LNHNV, CDR2 YYDKDF (reference sequence). This CDR3 has 16 residues. Trimming pared 4 bases from V and 4 bases from J, leaving 16 bases between. For the CDR3, the DNA is TGTGCCACCAGCACCGGAACAGGGAATCTTAATGAAAAACTGTTTTTT. Its translation: CATSTGTGNLNEKLFF.

V is TRBV7-6 and J is TRBJ2-5, with unresolved D. CDR1 SGHVS and CDR2 FNYEAQ come from the germline V gene. This CDR3 has 14 amino acids. Trimming stripped 1 base from V and 5 bases from J, with 11 bases between. CDR3 DNA sequence: TGTGCCAGCAGCTTAGGAGTAGCTAGGGAGACCCAGTACTTC. Protein product: CASSLGVARETQYF.

V and J are TRBV25-1 and TRBJ2-2, with D perhaps TRBD2 (6 bases). The CDR3 has 15 residues. Trimming left V 5 bases short and J 5 bases short, with 15 bases between. Germline CDR1 reads MGHDK; CDR2 reads SYGVNS. The CDR3 protein is CASSRGAWETGELFF. The CDR3 DNA follows: TGTGCCAGCAGTCGCGGGGCTTGGGAAACCGGGGAGCTGTTTTTT.

V and J are TRBV5-1 and TRBJ2-2; D is ambiguous. Trimming cost V 0 bases and J 6 bases, with 12 bases left between them. Per germline, CDR1 SGHRS and CDR2 YFSETQ. This CDR3 contains 15 residues. The CDR3 region is CASSLAVSGSGELFF. CDR3 in DNA: TGCGCCAGCAGCTTGGCCGTATCAGGATCCGGGGAGCTGTTTTTT.

The V and J genes are TRBV19 and TRBJ1-6; 10 bases agree with TRBD1. The J segment lost 7 bases and the V segment lost 9 bases, leaving 18 bases of the junction unmatched. CDR3 length: 18 amino acids. The germline CDR1 and CDR2 sequences are LNHDA and SQIVND (reference sequence). The CDR3, as DNA: TGTGCCAGCCTTGCGGGACAGGGGATTCTTACCTCAAATTCACCCCTCCACTTT. The encoded protein is CASLAGQGILTSNSPLHF. The entire variable domain, with the rest obtained from reference TRBV19 and TRBJ1-6, is as follows: DGGITQSPKYLFRKEGQNVTLSCEQNLNHDAMYWYRQDPGQGLRLIYYSQIVNDFQKGDIAEGYSVSREKKESFPLTVTSAQKNPTAFYLCASLAGQGILTSNSPLHFGNGTRLTVT.

The chain recombines TRBV6-6 with TRBJ2-6, with a possible D match to TRBD1 (6 bases). V lost 5 bases and J lost 1, with 9 bases in between. This CDR3 comprises 15 residues. Germline assignment: CDR1 MNHNY and CDR2 SVGAGI (reference sequence). This CDR3 reads CASSATGSGANVLTF. CDR3 coding DNA: TGTGCCAGCAGTGCTACAGGGTCTGGGGCCAACGTCCTGACTTTC.

This sequence joins TRBV30 and TRBJ2-5, with 12 nucleotides matching TRBD2. The CDR3 is made up of 14 amino acids. Looked up from germline, CDR1 is GTSNPN and CDR2 is SVGIG (reference sequence). The V segment lost 4 bases and the J segment 4 bases; nucleotides outside the gene matches: 4. CDR3 in DNA: TGTGCCTGGACTAGCGGGAGGGGGTTAGAGACCCAGTACTTC. It codes for CAWTSGRGLETQYF.

This clone was seen once. The chain joins TRBV24-1 to TRBJ2-1; 7 positions agree with TRBD1. Germline CDR1 KGHDR, CDR2 SFDVKD. V gave up 3 bases and J gave up 2 bases; unmatched junction bases: 12. The length of the CDR3 is 18 residues. The CDR3 DNA follows: TGTGCCACCAGTGATACCCCCCGGACAGGAACGACCTACAATGAGCAGTTCTTC. It is translated as CATSDTPRTGTTYNEQFF.

This clone was recorded only once. The rearrangement links TRBV27 to TRBJ2-3; 13 positions match TRBD2. J gave up 3 bases and V 0 bases, and 6 bases lay outside the gene matches. The CDR3 runs 18 residues. Germline-derived CDR1 and CDR2 are MNHEY and SMNVEV (reference sequence). DNA of the CDR3: TGTGCCAGCAGTTTATCCCCACTACTAGCGGGAGGGACAGATACGCAGTATTTT. This encodes CASSLSPLLAGGTDTQYF.